The clone carrying this TCR beta chain appeared a few times. Its antigen is not identified. The data stem from a study of a mutant IDH1 vaccine in newly diagnosed glioma. Deletions cut 4 bases from V and 4 bases from J, with 17 bases between. This CDR3 contains 15 residues. Looked up from germline, CDR1 is SGHRS and CDR2 is YFSETQ. This sample's time point: week 47, end of study. It was 300 ug of mutant IDH1 20-mer peptide that made up each vaccine dose, given with topical imiquimod. Profiled with immunoSEQ multiplex PCR; TCRdb holds only in-frame clones, not every one. Of more than 50,000 clones in the sample, 65% were seen once.

This TCR was sampled from a man between 35 and 55 years old with glioma. Some clones in this sample may be carry-over from other donors' samples. The chain recombines TRBV5-1 with TRBJ2-5; TRBD1 might be the D (6 bases). Here the sequenced sample was peripheral blood mononuclear cells (PBMCs), taken from a glioma patient whose treatment included an IDH1 peptide vaccine. The CDR3 DNA is TGCGCCAGCAGCATTGGAGCGGCAGGGGTAGAGACCCAGTACTTC. It encodes CASSIGAAGVETQYF.